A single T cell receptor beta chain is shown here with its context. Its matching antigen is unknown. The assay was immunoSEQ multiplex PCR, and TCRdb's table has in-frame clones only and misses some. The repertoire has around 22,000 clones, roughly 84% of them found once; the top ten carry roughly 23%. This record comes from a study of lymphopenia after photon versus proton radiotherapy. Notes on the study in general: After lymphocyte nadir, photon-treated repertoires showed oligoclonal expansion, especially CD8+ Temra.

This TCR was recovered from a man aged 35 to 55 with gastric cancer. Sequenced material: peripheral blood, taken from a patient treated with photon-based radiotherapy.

CDR3 region: CASSYAGVRVNEQFF. The CDR3 DNA follows: TGTGCCAGCAGCTATGCAGGGGTCAGGGTCAATGAGCAGTTCTTC. This chain connects TRBV5-6 to TRBJ2-1; D possibly corresponds to TRBD1 (6 bases). The CDR3 spans 15 residues. V dropped 3 bases and J dropped 6 bases, with 16 bases sitting between them. Germline V gene sequence: CDR1 SGHDT, CDR2 YYEEEE.